These 8 T cell receptor beta chains share one sample of origin, sequenced in a study of T cells after posttransplantation cyclophosphamide. Clones were read by immunoSEQ multiplex PCR, and TCRdb kept only the in-frame ones, dropping some. The table has 66,000 or so clones, around 93% seen once. The sequencing sample was made of PBMCs. The receptor set was obtained from a woman between 25 and 40 years old in good health and a related stem cell transplant donor.

The V call is TRBV4-3, the J call TRBJ2-5; no definite D call. Trimming cost V 4 bases and J 3 bases, with 18 bases left between them. Germline V gives CDR1 LGHNA, CDR2 YSLEER. The CDR3 runs 16 residues. DNA for the CDR3: TGCGCCAGCAGCCTTGGATGGCAGGAACGGAAAGAGACCCAGTACTTC. It translates to CASSLGWQERKETQYF.

This chain links TRBV6-5 with TRBJ1-2; D unclear. This CDR3 is 13 amino acids long. V lost 6 bases and J 4 bases, leaving 12 bases between the germline ends. Germline lookup yields CDR1 MNHEY and CDR2 SVGAGI. The CDR3 coding sequence is TGTGCCAGCAGCCCGTACGGTCTCTATGGCTACACCTTC. Its translation: CASSPYGLYGYTF.

The gene calls are TRBV7-9 and TRBJ2-1; TRBD1 matches 11 bases. With 5 bases clipped from V and 7 bases from J, the junction kept 7 bases outside the gene matches. Germline V gene sequence: CDR1 SEHNR, CDR2 FQNEAQ (reference sequence). This CDR3 region has 15 residues. The CDR3 reads CASSVGTGGSNEQFF. As DNA, the CDR3 is TGTGCCAGCAGCGTCGGGACAGGGGGATCGAATGAGCAGTTCTTC.

This clone was detected once. The rearrangement uses TRBV19 and TRBJ1-2; D is unclear. V was clipped by 3 bases and J by 2 bases, with 10 bases between them. The germline V gene has CDR1 LNHDA and CDR2 SQIVND (reference sequence). CDR3 length equals 14 residues. CDR3 sequence (DNA): TGTGCCAGTAGTATTCAGGACTCGAACTATGGCTACACCTTC. Translation gives CASSIQDSNYGYTF.

CDR3 coding DNA: TGTGCCAGTAGTATAACACGGACTAGGGTTACAGATACGCAGTATTTT. Its protein is CASSITRTRVTDTQYF. The chain recombines TRBV19 with TRBJ2-3; 7 bases are a match to TRBD2. The CDR3 is 16 residues long. V was clipped by 2 bases and J by 3 bases; unmatched bases: 8. Germline assignment: CDR1 LNHDA and CDR2 SQIVND (reference sequence). Supplemented by reference TRBV19 and TRBJ2-3, the full variable domain reads DGGITQSPKYLFRKEGQNVTLSCEQNLNHDAMYWYRQDPGQGLRLIYYSQIVNDFQKGDIAEGYSVSREKKESFPLTVTSAQKNPTAFYLCASSITRTRVTDTQYFGPGTRLTVL.

The V gene is TRBV6-4, the J gene TRBJ1-5; D is possibly TRBD1 (6 bases). V lost 6 bases, J lost 7 bases, and 19 bases lay in between. The CDR3 covers 15 residues. Germline V gene data show CDR1 as MRHNA and CDR2 as SNTAGT. The CDR3 DNA follows: TGTGCCAGCAGCGCCGAGGGGGGGGGAGAGCAGCCCCAGCATTTT. Translated, it gives CASSAEGGGEQPQHF.

This CDR3 reads CASSVGDGTEAFF. The CDR3 DNA reads as TGTGCCAGTAGTGTCGGTGACGGCACTGAAGCTTTCTTT. This chain joins TRBV19 and TRBJ1-1; D not resolved. V was cut by 5 bases and J by 4 bases, with 11 bases left in between. Germline V gives CDR1 LNHDA, CDR2 SQIVND (reference sequence). The CDR3 has 13 residues. Together with reference TRBV19 and TRBJ1-1, the CDR3 gives the full variable domain: DGGITQSPKYLFRKEGQNVTLSCEQNLNHDAMYWYRQDPGQGLRLIYYSQIVNDFQKGDIAEGYSVSREKKESFPLTVTSAQKNPTAFYLCASSVGDGTEAFFGQGTRLTVV.

This clone was recorded once. One end of the junction is discordant with germline, which a read error may explain. The gene calls are TRBV11-2 and TRBJ1-4; D is undetermined. There are 14 residues in the CDR3. Germline CDR1 reads SGHAT; CDR2 reads FQNNGV. CDR3 residues: CASSLEAANEKLFF. CDR3 coding DNA: TGTGCCAGCAGCCTAGAGGCAGCTAATGAAAAACTGTTTTTT.